The 10 T cell receptor beta chains listed next were all sequenced from one sample in a study of T cell responses to AZD1222 COVID-19 vaccine. Repertoires were generated with immunoSEQ multiplex PCR, while TCRdb's copy carries only in-frame clones and drops some. The sample lists around 120,000 clones; approximately 92% were seen once. The material sequenced was peripheral blood, taken on day 0 of AZD1222 vaccination. Receptor source: an adult in good health.

The J gene is TRBJ1-2, the V gene TRBV28; D possibly corresponds to TRBD1 (6 bases). With 3 bases removed from V and 4 bases from J, the gap between germline ends came to 9 bases. Germline V CDR1 and CDR2: MDHEN, SYDVKM. There are 13 residues in the CDR3. The CDR3 sequence is CASSFTDSYGYTF. CDR3 nucleotides: TGTGCCAGCAGTTTCACGGACAGCTATGGCTACACCTTC.

The chain is built from TRBV28 and TRBJ2-5; D is unresolved. Trimming cost V 2 bases and J 5 bases, with 0 bases left between them. CDR3 size: 10 residues. Germline-derived CDR1 and CDR2 are MDHEN and SYDVKM. In DNA form, the CDR3 reads TGTGCCAGCAGTTTAGAGACCCAGTACTTC. Its protein product is CASSLETQYF.

This chain joins TRBV27 and TRBJ1-5, with D possibly being TRBD1 (6 bases). CDR1 and CDR2 (germline): MNHEY, SMNVEV (reference sequence). This CDR3 spans 17 amino acids. The ends were cut back, 4 bases at V and 9 bases at J, with 25 bases in the middle. Written as DNA, the CDR3 is TGTGCCAGCAGTTCGAGGCAAAAGACAGGCTGGGCCCGGCCCCAGCATTTT. Amino acid sequence: CASSSRQKTGWARPQHF.

V and J are TRBV27 and TRBJ2-1, with D unresolved. Trimming pared 6 bases from V and 0 bases from J, leaving 9 bases between. In germline, CDR1 is MNHEY, CDR2 SMNVEV (reference sequence). CDR3 length: 14 residues. CDR3 sequence reads: CASSSPSSYNEQFF. CDR3 nucleotides: TGTGCCAGCAGCAGTCCCAGCTCCTACAATGAGCAGTTCTTC.

This chain connects TRBV11-2 to TRBJ1-5; D is ambiguous. The CDR3 spans 15 residues. V was shortened by 2 bases and J by 1 base, with 9 bases between the two germline ends. Germline V gene data show CDR1 as SGHAT and CDR2 as FQNNGV. This chain's CDR3 is CASSLNYGSNQPQHF. DNA of the CDR3: TGTGCCAGCAGCTTAAATTACGGGAGCAATCAGCCCCAGCATTTT.

J is TRBJ1-5 and V is TRBV19; 9 bases are shared with TRBD1. This CDR3 spans 15 amino acids. V trimming: 9 bases; J trimming: 4 bases; junction bases outside the gene matches: 10. Germline CDR1 is LNHDA and CDR2 is SQIVND (reference sequence). The CDR3 DNA is TGTGCCAGCCAAGCCGGGACAGGGAGTAATCAGCCCCAGCATTTT. This sequence encodes CASQAGTGSNQPQHF.

This chain uses TRBV6-6 with TRBJ2-5; D gene ambiguous. Trimming left V 3 bases short and J 2 bases short, with 7 bases between. The length of the CDR3 is 13 residues. Per germline, CDR1 MNHNY and CDR2 SVGAGI (reference sequence). CDR3 in DNA: TGTGCCAGCAGTTATACTGAACAAGAGACCCAGTACTTC. It is translated as CASSYTEQETQYF.

This clone came up once. The chain links TRBV11-2 to TRBJ2-7; 8 bases fit TRBD2. The V gene end was trimmed by 3 bases and the J gene end by 2 bases; junction bases not matched to a gene: 9. This CDR3 has 16 residues. CDR1 and CDR2 (germline): SGHAT, FQNNGV. The CDR3 is CASSFMGGGFTYEQYF. The CDR3 DNA follows: TGTGCCAGCAGCTTTATGGGCGGGGGGTTTACCTACGAGCAGTACTTC. The full variable domain, rest sourced from reference TRBV11-2 and TRBJ2-7, is EAGVAQSPRYKIIEKRQSVAFWCNPISGHATLYWYQQILGQGPKLLIQFQNNGVVDDSQLPKDRFSAERLKGVDSTLKIQPAKLEDSAVYLCASSFMGGGFTYEQYFGPGTRLTVT.

In regard to this clone: A read error may produce the germline difference seen at one junction end. The rearrangement joins TRBV7-7 to TRBJ2-6, with TRBD1 matching 8 bases. The germline gives CDR1 SSHAT, CDR2 FNYEAQ (reference sequence). This CDR3 contains 15 residues. The CDR3 reads CASSQGASGANVLTF. The CDR3 nucleotides read TGTGCTAGCAGTCAGGGGGCGTCTGGGGCCAACGTCCTGACTTTC.

The DNA for the CDR3 is TGCACCAGCAGCCAAGATCAAGCACAGGGAATCCACGAGCAGTACTTC. Amino acids: CTSSQDQAQGIHEQYF. The V call is TRBV1, the J call TRBJ2-7; the D call TRBD1 from the table was never checked on the DNA. TRBV1 is classified as a pseudogene. The CDR3 consists of 16 residues.